This record concerns one T cell receptor beta chain sequence. Its antigen is still unknown. The source of the sample is a study of OX40 agonist ivuxolimab in advanced cancers. Turning to the study itself: Prior anti-PD-1, anti-PD-L1 or anti-CTLA-4 therapy was allowed; about 39% had some. Partial responses occurred in Three dose-escalation patients, one with hepatocellular carcinoma and two with cutaneous melanoma. Study-level points and caveats: Dose levels from 0.1 to 3.0 mg/kg saw CD4+ and CD8+ blood T cells expand clonally by week 6. Certain nonresponders likewise exhibited a low normalized T-cell clonal expansion.

Repertoires were generated with immunoSEQ multiplex PCR, while TCRdb's copy carries only in-frame clones and drops some. The sample yields some 98,000 clones, approximately 83% seen once. Germline loops: CDR1 SQVTM, CDR2 ANQGSEA. The V and J ends lost 3 bases and 1 base respectively, with 6 bases between them. This CDR3 spans 12 amino acids. This specimen was CD4+ or CD8+ T cells sorted from blood, taken in a trial of the OX40 agonist ivuxolimab. The genes are TRBV29-1 and TRBJ2-5, with unresolved D. The sequence came from an adult with an advanced solid tumor such as melanoma, head and neck, liver or kidney cancer. DNA for the CDR3: TGCAGCGTTGATAAGCCCCAAGAGACCCAGTACTTC. Its protein product is CSVDKPQETQYF. Full variable domain (rest looked up from reference TRBV29-1 and TRBJ2-5): SAVISQKPSRDICQRGTSLTIQCQVDSQVTMMFWYRQQPGQSLTLIATANQGSEATYESGFVIDKFPISRPNLTFSTLTVSNMSPEDSSIYLCSVDKPQETQYFGPGTRLLVL.